The clone carrying this T cell receptor beta chain was detected a few times. What it binds is not known. The record originates from a study of T-cell reconstitution after alpha-beta-depleted transplantation in children. Construction of the TCRbeta library involved unique molecular identifiers. TCRdb reprocessed the PCR reads with MiXCR, giving one entry per CDR3 protein. The table has about 900,000 distinct CDR3 sequences, roughly 29% seen once. The CDR3 is 15 amino acids. V dropped 3 bases and J dropped 2; count of bases not matched to a gene: 5. Findings and limits, study-wide: About two months after transplant, alpha-beta T cells reportedly came from several hundred expanded graft clones. Counts and diversity of T cells one year after transplant came mostly from newly produced T cells. After transplant, high TCRbeta diversity at day 60 in some patients arose from surviving recipient T cells and thymic progenitors.

This specimen was PBMCs, mostly from graft donor cells, taken 360 days after TCRalphabeta/CD19-depleted stem cell transplant. The gene calls are TRBV12-3 or TRBV12-4 and TRBJ2-3, with TRBD2 matching 7 bases. This TCR came from a boy under two years old who had a stem cell transplant for SCID, so the T cells may come from the graft donor. The CDR3 region has the DNA TGTGCCAGCAGTTTGGCTAGCGGACTCACAGATACGCAGTATTTT. This sequence encodes CASSLASGLTDTQYF.